Presented here are 31 T cell receptor beta chains from one specimen sequenced in a study of blood T cell repertoires in COVID-19. Clones were sequenced by immunoSEQ multiplex PCR, and TCRdb holds only the in-frame ones, with some missing. The sample yields 330,000 or so clones, about nine tenths seen once. Sequencing was carried out using peripheral blood. Receptor source: a woman aged 55-70 years with COVID-19, enrolled during active disease.

This chain links TRBV3-1 (or the pseudogene TRBV3-2) with TRBJ1-1; 7 nucleotides line up with TRBD1. V dropped 3 bases and J dropped 2; count of bases not matched to a gene: 6. Germline values: CDR1 LGHDT, CDR2 YNNKEL (reference sequence). The CDR3 sequence is 15 residues long. As DNA, the CDR3 is TGTGCCAGCAGCCACTCCGACAGGGCAAACACTGAAGCTTTCTTT. Its protein is CASSHSDRANTEAFF.

This clone has a handful of counts. This chain joins TRBV2 and TRBJ2-7; D uncertain. Trimming stripped 7 bases from V and 6 bases from J, with 10 bases between. Per the germline V gene, CDR1 is SNHLY and CDR2 is FYNNEI. This CDR3 has 11 residues. The CDR3 reads CASKLGFEQYF. The DNA of the CDR3 is TGTGCCAGCAAGCTCGGGTTCGAGCAGTACTTC.

The chain links TRBV5-4 to TRBJ1-3, with D perhaps TRBD1 (6 bases). The CDR3 spans 18 residues. Trimming pared 2 bases from V and 4 bases from J, leaving 22 bases between. The germline V gene has CDR1 SGHNT and CDR2 YYREEE (reference sequence). CDR3 DNA: TGTGCCAGCAGCTTTATCGGTAAAGGGGGTGACGCAGGAAACACCATATATTTT. Translation gives CASSFIGKGGDAGNTIYF.

A single count supports this clone. The chain has TRBV30 and TRBJ1-3; D gene uncertain. The CDR3 sequence is 14 residues long. Germline V gene data show CDR1 as GTSNPN and CDR2 as SVGIG (reference sequence). V lost 4 bases and J lost 2, with 12 bases in between. This CDR3 reads CAWTAGGPGNTIYF. Written as DNA, the CDR3 is TGTGCCTGGACTGCGGGAGGGCCTGGAAACACCATATATTTT.

This chain uses TRBV27 with TRBJ2-7; 8 bases align to TRBD2. The CDR3 consists of 15 residues. In germline, CDR1 is MNHEY, CDR2 SMNVEV (reference sequence). V dropped 5 bases and J dropped 3; count of bases not matched to a gene: 9. The CDR3 spells CASSPLGAGGYEQYF. Here the CDR3 DNA reads TGTGCCAGCAGTCCCCTGGGGGCGGGGGGCTACGAGCAGTACTTC.

This rearrangement joins TRBV7-8 to TRBJ2-5; TRBD2 agrees at 8 bases. Per germline, CDR1 SGHVS and CDR2 FQNEAQ. J lost 4 bases, V lost 5 bases, and 9 bases had no gene match. The CDR3 runs 15 residues. The CDR3 spells CASSASGGLRETQYF. The CDR3 DNA reads TGTGCCAGCAGCGCGAGCGGGGGCCTTCGAGAGACCCAGTACTTC.

The rearrangement joins TRBV7-9 to TRBJ1-1; possibly TRBD1 for D (5 bases). V lost 5 bases, J lost 3 bases, and 13 bases lay in between. Germline V lookup: CDR1 SEHNR, CDR2 FQNEAQ (reference sequence). This CDR3 has 14 amino acids. The CDR3 sequence is CASSAYGGDTEAFF. DNA of the CDR3: TGTGCCAGCAGCGCGTACGGGGGGGACACTGAAGCTTTCTTT.

The genes are TRBV27 and TRBJ1-4; TRBD1 might be the D (6 bases). Trimming took 1 base from V and 8 from J, leaving 11 bases between them. This CDR3 region has 14 residues. The germline gives CDR1 MNHEY, CDR2 SMNVEV (reference sequence). Here the CDR3 DNA reads TGTGCCAGCAGTTTATTCAGGGGACAAGAAAAACTGTTTTTT. Translation: CASSLFRGQEKLFF.

The chain's CDR3 is CASSIEGQLYSNQPQHF. The CDR3 DNA reads as TGTGCCAGTAGTATAGAGGGGCAGCTGTATAGCAATCAGCCCCAGCATTTT. This rearrangement joins TRBV19 to TRBJ1-5; D is perhaps TRBD1 (5 bases). The V end was cut by 0 bases, the J end by 0 bases, with 12 bases between. The CDR3 contains 17 residues. Germline loops: CDR1 LNHDA, CDR2 SQIVND (reference sequence). The variable domain in full, completed from reference TRBV19 and TRBJ1-5, reads DGGITQSPKYLFRKEGQNVTLSCEQNLNHDAMYWYRQDPGQGLRLIYYSQIVNDFQKGDIAEGYSVSREKKESFPLTVTSAQKNPTAFYLCASSIEGQLYSNQPQHFGDGTRLSIL.

The chain links TRBV5-4 to TRBJ2-1; the match to TRBD2 covers 7 bases. The CDR3 loop spans 16 amino acids. J was trimmed by 6 bases and V by 0 bases; bases with no gene match: 9. The germline V gene has CDR1 SGHNT and CDR2 YYREEE (reference sequence). CDR3 region: CASSLAGGYSGNEQFF. The CDR3 nucleotides are TGTGCCAGCAGCTTGGCCGGGGGGTATTCAGGCAATGAGCAGTTCTTC.

As to this clone: In the same sample, other DNA sequences code for this CDR3. J is TRBJ2-7 and V is TRBV5-1; the match to TRBD2 covers 10 bases. The CDR3 has 15 residues. Unmatched junction bases numbered 1, after V lost 1 base and J lost 0 bases. The germline V gene has CDR1 SGHRS and CDR2 YFSETQ. CDR3 DNA: TGCGCCAGCAGCTTGCTAGCGGGGGCCTCCTACGAGCAGTACTTC. It is translated as CASSLLAGASYEQYF.

The chain recombines TRBV21-1 with TRBJ2-7; the DNA was not compared with TRBD2, the D call given in the table. TRBV21-1 is a pseudogene segment. The CDR3 runs to 16 residues. For the CDR3, the DNA is TGTGCCAGCAGCAATATGAGGACTAGCGGGGACTACGAGCAGTACTTC. It is translated as CASSNMRTSGDYEQYF.

The chain joins TRBV4-1 to TRBJ2-7; the D gene is possibly TRBD1 (6 bases). Germline-derived CDR1 and CDR2 are MGHRA and YSYEKL. This CDR3 comprises 16 residues. V was clipped by 4 bases and J by 3 bases, with 19 bases between them. The CDR3 nucleotides are TGCGCCAGCAGCCTCTTCCCGGACAGCGTTTTCTACGAGCAGTACTTC. As protein: CASSLFPDSVFYEQYF.

The chain combines TRBV14 with TRBJ1-5; the D is unclear. The CDR3 extends over 17 amino acids. V was trimmed by 7 bases and J by 0 bases, leaving 19 bases between them. CDR1 SGHDN and CDR2 FVKESK come from the germline V gene. The CDR3 loop is CASTRILPRNSNQPQHF. The CDR3, as DNA: TGTGCCAGCACCAGAATCCTCCCGCGGAATAGCAATCAGCCCCAGCATTTT. Complete variable domain (other parts from reference TRBV14 and TRBJ1-5): EAGVTQFPSHSVIEKGQTVTLRCDPISGHDNLYWYRRVMGKEIKFLLHFVKESKQDESGMPNNRFLAERTGGTYSTLKVQPAELEDSGVYFCASTRILPRNSNQPQHFGDGTRLSIL.

The chain is built from TRBV5-1 and TRBJ2-5, with 8 nucleotides matching TRBD2. The CDR3 has 16 amino acids. The junction had 12 bases not matched to a gene; V was cut back by 4 bases and J by 4 bases. Germline-derived CDR1 and CDR2 are SGHRS and YFSETQ. This CDR3 reads CASSLYLSGGRETQYF. DNA for the CDR3: TGCGCCAGCAGCCTGTACCTATCGGGGGGGAGAGAGACCCAGTACTTC.

CDR3 in DNA: TGCAGCGACAGACAGGGGAAAGCAGATACGCAGTATTTT. This gives the protein CSDRQGKADTQYF. The chain is built from TRBV29-1 and TRBJ2-3, with TRBD1 matching over 8 bases. Germline V gene data show CDR1 as SQVTM and CDR2 as ANQGSEA. The CDR3 runs to 13 residues. Trimming cost V 7 bases and J 4 bases; bases outside gene matches: 7.

This clone was observed once. The rearrangement uses TRBV18 and TRBJ1-2; tentative D call: TRBD1 (5 bases). The V gene's germline CDR1 is KGHSH and CDR2 LQKENI. CDR3 length: 14 residues. V lost 6 bases and J 0 bases, leaving 11 bases between the germline ends. The CDR3 sequence is CASSSREANYGYTF. The DNA of the CDR3 is TGTGCCAGCTCCTCCAGGGAAGCTAACTATGGCTACACCTTC. Full variable domain (outside the CDR3, taken from reference TRBV18 and TRBJ1-2): NAGVMQNPRHLVRRRGQEARLRCSPMKGHSHVYWYRQLPEEGLKFMVYLQKENIIDESGMPKERFSAEFPKEGPSILRIQQVVRGDSAAYFCASSSREANYGYTFGSGTRLTVV.

This clone has only one observation. The chain couples TRBV13 to TRBJ1-2, with a possible D match to TRBD1 (6 bases). The CDR3 extends over 16 amino acids. Germline lookup yields CDR1 PRHDT and CDR2 FYEKMQ (reference sequence). The ends were cut back, 4 bases at V and 4 bases at J, with 19 bases in the middle. Here the CDR3 DNA reads TGTGCCAGCAGCTGGGCTCCCCCCGGACAGAGCTATGGCTACACCTTC. Protein product: CASSWAPPGQSYGYTF.

The chain combines TRBV28 with TRBJ1-6; tentatively, D is TRBD1 (6 bases). In germline, CDR1 is MDHEN, CDR2 SYDVKM. With 5 bases removed from V and 13 bases from J, the gap between germline ends came to 24 bases. The length of the CDR3 is 16 residues. The CDR3 nucleotides read TGTGCCAGCAGTCCCCCGGGGGGCCCCGTAAGTCCCCCCCTCCACTTT. Translation gives CASSPPGGPVSPPLHF.

The chain couples TRBV7-7 to TRBJ2-5; D not certain. Looked up from germline, CDR1 is SSHAT and CDR2 is FNYEAQ (reference sequence). With 3 bases removed from V and 4 bases from J, the gap between germline ends came to 6 bases. The CDR3 extends over 12 amino acids. This CDR3 is CASSFYGETQYF. The CDR3, as DNA: TGTGCCAGCAGCTTCTACGGAGAGACCCAGTACTTC. Based on the CDR3 plus reference TRBV7-7 and TRBJ2-5, the full variable domain is GAGVSQSPRYKVTKRGQDVTLRCDPISSHATLYWYQQALGQGPEFLTYFNYEAQPDKSGLPSDRFSAERPEGSISTLTIQRTEQRDSAMYRCASSFYGETQYFGPGTRLLVL.

This clone was detected once. The CDR3 DNA reads TGTGCCAGCAGTTCGGGACAGGCGGGGAACACTGAAGCTTTCTTT. Protein sequence: CASSSGQAGNTEAFF. The V gene is TRBV6-2 or TRBV6-3, the J gene TRBJ1-1; TRBD1 matches at 8 bases. Per germline, CDR1 MNHEY and CDR2 SVGEGT. CDR3 length: 15 residues. Trimming at V came to 4 bases and at J to 1 base, leaving 5 bases not matched to a gene.

This chain uses TRBV18 with TRBJ1-1, with 9 bases lining up with TRBD1. In germline, CDR1 is KGHSH, CDR2 LQKENI. There are 17 residues in the CDR3. The ends lost 6 bases at V and 1 base at J; junction bases unmatched: 12. The CDR3 sequence is CASSLSPGQGENTEAFF. The DNA for the CDR3 is TGTGCCAGCTCCCTGAGCCCGGGACAGGGAGAGAACACTGAAGCTTTCTTT.

The chain is built from TRBV19 and TRBJ2-7; no reliable D call. V was shortened by 6 bases and J by 1 base, with 16 bases between the two germline ends. Per germline, CDR1 LNHDA and CDR2 SQIVND (reference sequence). The CDR3 totals 15 residues. The CDR3 bases are TGTGCCAGTAGCCGCCATTTCGACAATTCCTACGAGCAGTACTTC. It codes for CASSRHFDNSYEQYF.

V is TRBV5-4 and J is TRBJ1-1, with 10 bases fitting TRBD1. The V gene's germline CDR1 is SGHNT and CDR2 YYREEE (reference sequence). The length of the CDR3 is 16 residues. With 0 bases clipped from V and 3 bases from J, the junction kept 5 bases outside the gene matches. The CDR3 DNA reads TGTGCCAGCAGCTTGGGACAGGGGGCTTTAGACACTGAAGCTTTCTTT. This gives the protein CASSLGQGALDTEAFF.

This rearrangement joins TRBV7-2 to TRBJ2-5; D is uncertain. CDR3 length: 14 amino acids. V lost 4 bases and J lost 5, with 14 bases in between. The germline V gene encodes CDR1 SGHTA and CDR2 FQGNSA. CDR3 sequence reads: CASSYFGGPETQYF. The CDR3 DNA is TGTGCCAGCAGCTACTTTGGTGGTCCGGAGACCCAGTACTTC.

J is TRBJ2-2 and V is TRBV11-3, with 7 bases that match TRBD2. This CDR3 comprises 15 residues. Germline values: CDR1 SGHNT, CDR2 YENEEA. V shed 4 bases and J 4 bases; nucleotides not matched to a gene: 6. The CDR3, as DNA: TGTGCCAGCAGCTCGGGGGGAGAGGGCACCGGGGAGCTGTTTTTT. Amino acids: CASSSGGEGTGELFF.

The V call is TRBV27, the J call TRBJ1-5; no firm D call. The length of the CDR3 is 17 residues. V was shortened by 0 bases and J by 5 bases, with 17 bases between the two germline ends. CDR1 is MNHEY, CDR2 SMNVEV, per germline (reference sequence). The chain's CDR3 is CASSLSGQPYPYQPQHF. CDR3 in DNA: TGTGCCAGCAGTTTATCGGGCCAGCCGTATCCGTATCAGCCCCAGCATTTT.

V is TRBV6-5 and J is TRBJ2-5, with 8 bases identical to TRBD1. CDR3 length equals 13 residues. CDR1 and CDR2 (germline): MNHEY, SVGAGI. V shed 5 bases, J shed 5 bases, and the junction held 4 bases outside the gene matches. Written as DNA, the CDR3 is TGTGCCAGCAGTCAGACAGGGGTGGAGACCCAGTACTTC. As protein: CASSQTGVETQYF.

V usage is TRBV5-6 and J usage is TRBJ2-7, with 7 positions matching TRBD1. This CDR3 is built from 14 residues. Losses at the gene ends were 4 bases for V and 2 bases for J; bases not matched to a gene: 6. CDR1 is SGHDT, CDR2 YYEEEE, per germline. In nucleotides, the CDR3 is TGTGCCAGCAGCACCACAGGGGTCCCCTACGAGCAGTACTTC. As protein: CASSTTGVPYEQYF.

V and J are TRBV29-1 and TRBJ2-2; TRBD1 agrees at 7 bases. After removal of 2 bases from V and 7 bases from J, the junction contained 10 bases not matched to a gene. This CDR3 contains 15 residues. Germline-derived CDR1 and CDR2 are SQVTM and ANQGSEA. CDR3 in DNA: TGCAGCGTTGAAATAAGTGGGACAGCTCACGGGGAGCTGTTTTTT. This sequence encodes CSVEISGTAHGELFF.

This chain joins TRBV19 and TRBJ1-5; weak D call: TRBD1 (5 bases). Trimming shortened V by 4 bases and J by 5 bases, and 18 bases separated the two germline ends. The V gene's germline CDR1 is LNHDA and CDR2 SQIVND (reference sequence). The length of the CDR3 is 16 residues. CDR3 sequence: CASSTHRSRVDQPQHF. CDR3 DNA sequence: TGTGCCAGTAGTACTCACAGGTCGCGCGTGGATCAGCCCCAGCATTTT.